This entry features one T cell receptor beta chain sequence. The data belong to a study of blood T cell repertoires in COVID-19. Assay: immunoSEQ multiplex PCR; the TCRdb copy retains only in-frame clones and omits some. The sample holds about 59,000 clones, about nine tenths seen once. Trimming at V came to 7 bases and at J to 4 bases, leaving 8 bases not matched to a gene. CDR1 is SNHLY, CDR2 FYNNEI, per germline. The CDR3 has 14 residues. This sequence joins TRBV2 and TRBJ1-2; TRBD1 agrees at 8 bases. The specimen sequenced was peripheral blood. The TCR originated in a man older than 75 with acute or convalescent COVID-19. The CDR3 DNA reads TGTGCCAGCACCAAGGACAGGGTGAGCTATGGCTACACCTTC. It is translated as CASTKDRVSYGYTF. Variable domain in full (rest from reference TRBV2 and TRBJ1-2): EPEVTQTPSHQVTQMGQEVILRCVPISNHLYFYWYRQILGQKVEFLVSFYNNEISEKSEIFDDQFSVERPDGSNFTLKIRSTKLEDSAMYFCASTKDRVSYGYTFGSGTRLTVV.